What follows are 14 T cell receptor beta chains derived from one specimen sequenced in a study of T cell responses to AZD1222 COVID-19 vaccine. Generated by immunoSEQ multiplex PCR, the TCRdb table keeps only in-frame clones and is missing some. The sample records 78,000 or so clones, over 60% being singletons. The material sequenced was peripheral blood, taken 28 days after the second AZD1222 dose. The receptors come from an adult who received the AZD1222 COVID-19 vaccine.

The V call is TRBV6-5, the J call TRBJ1-2; 8 nucleotides match TRBD1. CDR1 and CDR2 (germline): MNHEY, SVGAGI. The V gene end was trimmed by 8 bases and the J gene end by 1 base; junction bases not matched to a gene: 3. This CDR3 comprises 13 residues. The CDR3: CASRQGNNYGYTF. The CDR3, as DNA: TGTGCCAGCCGACAGGGGAATAACTATGGCTACACCTTC.

This chain connects TRBV20-1 to TRBJ2-7; unclear D gene. Trimming removed 0 bases at V and 5 bases at J, with 2 bases between. CDR1 is DFQATT, CDR2 SNEGSKA, per germline (reference sequence). The CDR3 spans 10 residues. Here the CDR3 reads CSARENEQYF. In DNA, the CDR3 is TGCAGTGCTAGAGAGAACGAGCAGTACTTC.

This chain connects TRBV19 to TRBJ2-4, with 8 bases matching TRBD1. Germline-derived CDR1 and CDR2 are LNHDA and SQIVND (reference sequence). CDR3 length: 16 amino acids. The J segment lost 5 bases and the V segment lost 7 bases, leaving 13 bases of the junction unmatched. The CDR3 is CASTPVSGGLENIQYF. For the CDR3, the DNA is TGTGCCAGTACCCCGGTGTCAGGGGGCTTGGAAAACATTCAGTACTTC. The variable domain in full, completed from reference TRBV19 and TRBJ2-4, reads DGGITQSPKYLFRKEGQNVTLSCEQNLNHDAMYWYRQDPGQGLRLIYYSQIVNDFQKGDIAEGYSVSREKKESFPLTVTSAQKNPTAFYLCASTPVSGGLENIQYFGAGTRLSVL.

The chain carries TRBV3-1 (or the pseudogene TRBV3-2) and TRBJ2-4, with 8 bases aligning to TRBD2. Per germline, CDR1 LGHDT and CDR2 YNNKEL (reference sequence). The CDR3 extends over 16 amino acids. V trimming: 2 bases; J trimming: 0 bases; junction bases outside the gene matches: 3. The CDR3, as DNA: TGTGCCAGCAGCCAATTTAGCGGGATAGCCAAAAACATTCAGTACTTC. Translation gives CASSQFSGIAKNIQYF.

This sequence joins TRBV2 and TRBJ1-1; tentative D call: TRBD1 (6 bases). This CDR3 comprises 13 residues. The V gene lost 7 bases and the J gene lost 1 base, with 10 bases spanning the gap. Germline CDR1 SNHLY, CDR2 FYNNEI. CDR3 DNA sequence: TGTGCCAGCAACAGGGAGCAGAACACTGAAGCTTTCTTT. Encoded protein: CASNREQNTEAFF.

V usage is TRBV28 and J usage is TRBJ2-2; D is uncertain. The CDR3 is 16 amino acids. V was trimmed by 1 base and J by 0 bases, leaving 9 bases between them. The germline V gene has CDR1 MDHEN and CDR2 SYDVKM. In DNA, the CDR3 is TGTGCCAGCAGTTTATTGACGAGCGCGAACACCGGGGAGCTGTTTTTT. The encoded protein is CASSLLTSANTGELFF.

The V and J genes are TRBV7-6 and TRBJ2-5; perhaps TRBD2 as D (5 bases). Trimming removed 3 bases from V and 1 base from J, with 18 bases in between. Germline CDR1 reads SGHVS; CDR2 reads FNYEAQ. The CDR3 consists of 17 residues. CDR3 DNA: TGTGCCAGCAGCTTTTCCTGGAGCGGAACACTCCAAGAGACCCAGTACTTC. It translates to CASSFSWSGTLQETQYF.

The rearrangement joins TRBV6-6 to TRBJ1-4; D gene unclear. Germline CDR1 reads MNHNY; CDR2 reads SVGAGI (reference sequence). This CDR3 region has 14 residues. Trimming cost V 9 bases and J 5 bases, with 16 bases left between them. The CDR3 spells CASYGRETNEKLFF. The DNA of the CDR3 is TGTGCCAGTTATGGGCGGGAGACGAATGAAAAACTGTTTTTT.

The CDR3 region is CASSQEVIGKETQYF. Here the CDR3 DNA reads TGCGCCAGCAGCCAAGAGGTTATAGGTAAAGAGACCCAGTACTTC. The gene calls are TRBV4-1 and TRBJ2-5; D remains unclear. Trimming pared 0 bases from V and 3 bases from J, leaving 11 bases between. Per germline, CDR1 MGHRA and CDR2 YSYEKL. The CDR3 is 15 amino acids.

The chain is built from TRBV6-2 or TRBV6-3 and TRBJ2-7, with D perhaps matching TRBD1 (6 bases). Germline CDR1 MNHEY, CDR2 SVGEGT. Trimming cost V 2 bases and J 0 bases, with 14 bases left between them. The CDR3 extends over 16 amino acids. CDR3: CASSYVLGQSSYEQYF. Here the CDR3 DNA reads TGTGCCAGCAGTTACGTACTTGGACAGAGCTCCTACGAGCAGTACTTC.

The chain recombines TRBV11-3 with TRBJ1-1; 8 bases are shared with TRBD1. CDR1 is SGHNT, CDR2 YENEEA, per germline. The V segment lost 5 bases and the J segment 11 bases; nucleotides outside the gene matches: 10. The CDR3 is 13 amino acids. CDR3 in amino acids: CASSTQGESEAFF. The CDR3 DNA is TGTGCCAGCAGCACACAGGGGGAATCGGAGGCTTTCTTT.

This clone has a handful of counts. V and J are TRBV11-2 and TRBJ2-1; the D is unclear. The germline CDR1 and CDR2 sequences are SGHAT and FQNNGV. V lost 5 bases and J 9 bases, leaving 17 bases between the germline ends. The CDR3 has 14 amino acids. The CDR3 region has the DNA TGTGCCAGCAGCCCCCGAGCGTCGTCCGTTGAGCAGTTCTTC. Protein sequence: CASSPRASSVEQFF. The full variable domain, rest sourced from reference TRBV11-2 and TRBJ2-1, is EAGVAQSPRYKIIEKRQSVAFWCNPISGHATLYWYQQILGQGPKLLIQFQNNGVVDDSQLPKDRFSAERLKGVDSTLKIQPAKLEDSAVYLCASSPRASSVEQFFGPGTRLTVL.

The J gene is TRBJ2-2, the V gene TRBV30; TRBD2 might be the D (6 bases). This CDR3 comprises 16 residues. V was shortened by 2 bases and J by 5 bases, with 18 bases between the two germline ends. CDR1 is GTSNPN and CDR2 is SVGIG in the germline V gene (reference sequence). The CDR3 region is CAWSSPDGGWTGELFF. For the CDR3, the DNA is TGTGCCTGGAGTTCACCCGATGGGGGGTGGACCGGGGAGCTGTTTTTT. The variable domain in full, with the rest retrieved from reference TRBV30 and TRBJ2-2, is SQTIHQWPATLVQPVGSPLSLECTVEGTSNPNLYWYRQAAGRGLQLLFYSVGIGQISSEVPQNLSASRPQDRQFILSSKKLLLSDSGFYLCAWSSPDGGWTGELFFGEGSRLTVL.

The rearrangement joins TRBV11-2 to TRBJ1-6, with D hard to call. The CDR3 runs to 15 residues. With 5 bases removed from V and 3 bases from J, the gap between germline ends came to 11 bases. Germline lookup yields CDR1 SGHAT and CDR2 FQNNGV. The CDR3 spells CASSPLSYYNSPLHF. Written as DNA, the CDR3 is TGTGCCAGCAGCCCCTTATCCTACTATAATTCACCCCTCCACTTT.